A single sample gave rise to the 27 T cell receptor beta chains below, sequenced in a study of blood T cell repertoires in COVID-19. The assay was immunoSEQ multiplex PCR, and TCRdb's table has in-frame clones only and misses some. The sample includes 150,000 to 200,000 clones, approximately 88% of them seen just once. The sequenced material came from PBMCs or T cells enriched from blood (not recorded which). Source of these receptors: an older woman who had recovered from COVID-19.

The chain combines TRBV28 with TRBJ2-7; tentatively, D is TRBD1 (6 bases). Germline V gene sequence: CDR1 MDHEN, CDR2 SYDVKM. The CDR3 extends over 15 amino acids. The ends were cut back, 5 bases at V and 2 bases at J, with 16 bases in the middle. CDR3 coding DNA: TGTGCCAGCAGTCCGGACAGACATATCACCTACGAGCAGTACTTC. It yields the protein CASSPDRHITYEQYF.

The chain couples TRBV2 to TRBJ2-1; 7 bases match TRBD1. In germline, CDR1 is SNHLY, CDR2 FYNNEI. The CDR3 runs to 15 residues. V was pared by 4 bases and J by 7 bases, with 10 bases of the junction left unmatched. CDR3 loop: CASSADRARGNEQFF. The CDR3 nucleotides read TGTGCCAGCAGTGCAGACAGGGCTAGGGGAAATGAGCAGTTCTTC.

The DNA of the CDR3 is TGTGCCTGGAGGCCGGGACAGCCTTCTTCCGAGCAGTACTTC. It yields the protein CAWRPGQPSSEQYF. The chain joins TRBV30 to TRBJ2-7; the match to TRBD1 covers 7 bases. Per germline, CDR1 GTSNPN and CDR2 SVGIG (reference sequence). This CDR3 contains 14 residues. V shed 3 bases, J shed 6 bases, and the junction held 11 bases outside the gene matches.

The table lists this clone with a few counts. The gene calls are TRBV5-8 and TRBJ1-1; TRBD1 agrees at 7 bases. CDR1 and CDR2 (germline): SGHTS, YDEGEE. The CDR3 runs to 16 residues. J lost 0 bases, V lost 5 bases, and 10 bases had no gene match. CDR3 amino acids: CASSLQGNLMNTEAFF. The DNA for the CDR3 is TGTGCCAGCAGTCTACAGGGGAATCTCATGAACACTGAAGCTTTCTTT.

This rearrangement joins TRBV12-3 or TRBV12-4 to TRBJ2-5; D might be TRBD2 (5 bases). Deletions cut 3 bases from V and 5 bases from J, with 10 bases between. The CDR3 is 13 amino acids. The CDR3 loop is CASSFGGRETQYF. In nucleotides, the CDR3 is TGTGCCAGCAGTTTTGGAGGAAGGGAGACCCAGTACTTC.

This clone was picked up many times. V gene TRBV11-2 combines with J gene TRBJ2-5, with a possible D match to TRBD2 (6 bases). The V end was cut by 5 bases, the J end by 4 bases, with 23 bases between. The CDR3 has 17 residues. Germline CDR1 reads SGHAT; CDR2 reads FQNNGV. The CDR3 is CASSVGLNKGGGETQYF. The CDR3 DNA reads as TGTGCCAGCAGCGTTGGACTAAACAAGGGTGGGGGAGAGACCCAGTACTTC.

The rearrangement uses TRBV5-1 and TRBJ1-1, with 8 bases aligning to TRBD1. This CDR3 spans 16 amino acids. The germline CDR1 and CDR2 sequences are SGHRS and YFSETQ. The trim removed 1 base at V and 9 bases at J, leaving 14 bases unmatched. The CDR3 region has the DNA TGCGCCAGCAGCTTGAGTGGCGACAGGGGTGTTCGACAAGCTTTCTTT. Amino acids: CASSLSGDRGVRQAFF.

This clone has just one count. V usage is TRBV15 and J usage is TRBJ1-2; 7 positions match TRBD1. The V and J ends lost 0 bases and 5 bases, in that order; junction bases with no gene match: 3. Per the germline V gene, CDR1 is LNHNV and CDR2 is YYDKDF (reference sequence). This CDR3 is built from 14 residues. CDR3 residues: CATSRDRTGYGYTF. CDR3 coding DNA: TGTGCCACCAGCAGAGATCGGACAGGTTATGGCTACACCTTC.

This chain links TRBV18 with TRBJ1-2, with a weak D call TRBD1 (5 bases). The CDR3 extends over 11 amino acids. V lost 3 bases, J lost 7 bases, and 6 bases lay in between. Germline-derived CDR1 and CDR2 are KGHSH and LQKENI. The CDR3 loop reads CASSPGGGYTF. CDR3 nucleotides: TGTGCCAGCTCACCGGGGGGTGGCTACACCTTC.

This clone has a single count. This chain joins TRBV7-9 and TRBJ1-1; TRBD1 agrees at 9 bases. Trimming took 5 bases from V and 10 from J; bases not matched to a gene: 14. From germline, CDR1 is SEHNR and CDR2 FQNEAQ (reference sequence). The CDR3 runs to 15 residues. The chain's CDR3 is CASSPEGQGGERAFF. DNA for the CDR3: TGTGCCAGCAGCCCAGAGGGACAGGGCGGTGAGAGAGCTTTCTTT.

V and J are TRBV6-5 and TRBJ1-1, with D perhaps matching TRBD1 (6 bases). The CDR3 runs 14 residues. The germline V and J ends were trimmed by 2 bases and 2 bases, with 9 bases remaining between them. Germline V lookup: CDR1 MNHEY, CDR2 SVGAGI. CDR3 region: CASSYAGDNTEAFF. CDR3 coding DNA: TGTGCCAGCAGTTACGCAGGGGATAACACTGAAGCTTTCTTT.

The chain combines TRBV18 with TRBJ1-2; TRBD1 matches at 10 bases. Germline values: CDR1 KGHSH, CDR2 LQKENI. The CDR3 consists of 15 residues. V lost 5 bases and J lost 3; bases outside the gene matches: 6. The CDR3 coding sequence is TGTGCCAGCTCAGACGGACAGGGGGATTACTATGGCTACACCTTC. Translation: CASSDGQGDYYGYTF.

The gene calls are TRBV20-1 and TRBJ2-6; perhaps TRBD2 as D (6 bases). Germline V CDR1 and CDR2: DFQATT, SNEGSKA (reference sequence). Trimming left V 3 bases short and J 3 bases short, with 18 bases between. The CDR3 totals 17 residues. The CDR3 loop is CSASQSPGGFGANVLTF. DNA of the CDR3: TGCAGTGCTAGTCAGTCACCCGGAGGGTTTGGGGCCAACGTCCTGACTTTC.

CDR3: CSGGTGGTDTQYF. For the CDR3, the DNA is TGCAGCGGTGGGACAGGCGGCACAGATACGCAGTATTTT. The rearrangement uses TRBV29-1 and TRBJ2-3; 8 bases line up with TRBD1. The CDR3 length is 13 residues. Germline values: CDR1 SQVTM, CDR2 ANQGSEA. Trimming took 7 bases from V and 1 from J; bases not matched to a gene: 4.

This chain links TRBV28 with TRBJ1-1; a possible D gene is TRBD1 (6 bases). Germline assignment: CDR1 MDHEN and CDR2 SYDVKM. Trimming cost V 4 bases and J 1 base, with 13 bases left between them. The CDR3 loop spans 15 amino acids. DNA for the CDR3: TGTGCCAGCAGTTCCCAAGGGGGTGGGAACACTGAAGCTTTCTTT. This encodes CASSSQGGGNTEAFF.

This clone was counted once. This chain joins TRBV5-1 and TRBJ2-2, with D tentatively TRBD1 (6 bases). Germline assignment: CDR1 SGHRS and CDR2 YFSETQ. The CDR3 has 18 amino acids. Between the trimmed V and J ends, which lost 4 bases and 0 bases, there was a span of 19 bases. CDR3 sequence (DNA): TGCGCCAGCAGCGACCGGGACATTATAATTGCGAACACCGGGGAGCTGTTTTTT. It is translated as CASSDRDIIIANTGELFF.

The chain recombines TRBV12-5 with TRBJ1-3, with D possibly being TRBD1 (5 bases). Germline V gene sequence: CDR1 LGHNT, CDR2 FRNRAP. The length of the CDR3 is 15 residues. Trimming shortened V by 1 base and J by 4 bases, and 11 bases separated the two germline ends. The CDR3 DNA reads TGTGCTAGTGGTTTGGGGGTCACAGGCGGAAACACCATATATTTT. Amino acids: CASGLGVTGGNTIYF.

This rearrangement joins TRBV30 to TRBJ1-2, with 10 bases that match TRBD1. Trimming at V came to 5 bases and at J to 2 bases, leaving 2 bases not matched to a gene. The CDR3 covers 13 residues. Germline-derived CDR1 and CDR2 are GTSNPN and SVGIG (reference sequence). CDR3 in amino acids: CAWAGQGNYGYTF. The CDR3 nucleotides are TGTGCCTGGGCGGGACAGGGGAACTATGGCTACACCTTC.

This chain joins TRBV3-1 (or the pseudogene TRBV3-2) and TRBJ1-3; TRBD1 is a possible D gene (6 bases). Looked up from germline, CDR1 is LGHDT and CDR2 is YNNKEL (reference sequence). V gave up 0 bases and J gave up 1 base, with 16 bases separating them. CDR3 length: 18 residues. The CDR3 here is CASSQERLIQGSGNTIYF. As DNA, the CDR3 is TGTGCCAGCAGCCAAGAACGACTGATTCAGGGGTCTGGAAACACCATATATTTT.

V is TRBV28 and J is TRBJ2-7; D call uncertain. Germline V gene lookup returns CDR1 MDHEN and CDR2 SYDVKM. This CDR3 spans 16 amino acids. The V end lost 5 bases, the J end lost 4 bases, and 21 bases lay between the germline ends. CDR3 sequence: CASSRLTLALFYEQYF. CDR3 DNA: TGTGCCAGCAGTAGGCTGACGTTAGCCCTCTTTTACGAGCAGTACTTC. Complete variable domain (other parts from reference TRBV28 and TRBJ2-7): DVKVTQSSRYLVKRTGEKVFLECVQDMDHENMFWYRQDPGLGLRLIYFSYDVKMKEKGDIPEGYSVSREKKERFSLILESASTNQTSMYLCASSRLTLALFYEQYFGPGTRLTVT.

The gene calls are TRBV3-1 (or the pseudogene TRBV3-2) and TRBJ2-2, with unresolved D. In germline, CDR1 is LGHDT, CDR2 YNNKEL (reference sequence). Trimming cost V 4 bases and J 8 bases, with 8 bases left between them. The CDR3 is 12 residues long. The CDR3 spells CASSPSRGELFF. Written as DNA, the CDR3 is TGTGCCAGCAGCCCATCCCGGGGGGAGCTGTTTTTT.

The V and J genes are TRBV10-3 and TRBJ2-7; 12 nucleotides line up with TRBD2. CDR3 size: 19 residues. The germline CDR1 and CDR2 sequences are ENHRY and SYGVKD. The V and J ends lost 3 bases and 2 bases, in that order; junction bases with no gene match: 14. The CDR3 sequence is CAISDTGTSGPARPYEQYF. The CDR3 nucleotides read TGTGCCATCAGTGACACGGGGACTAGCGGGCCGGCACGCCCCTACGAGCAGTACTTC.

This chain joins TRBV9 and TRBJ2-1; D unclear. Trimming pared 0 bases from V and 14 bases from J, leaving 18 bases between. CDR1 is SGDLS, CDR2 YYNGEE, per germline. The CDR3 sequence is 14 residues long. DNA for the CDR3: TGTGCCAGCAGCGTAGAATCAGGAAGCAGTTCTAAGTTCTTC. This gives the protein CASSVESGSSSKFF. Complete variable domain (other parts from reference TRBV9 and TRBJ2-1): DSGVTQTPKHLITATGQRVTLRCSPRSGDLSVYWYQQSLDQGLQFLIQYYNGEERAKGNILERFSAQQFPDLHSELNLSSLELGDSALYFCASSVESGSSSKFFGPGTRLTVL.

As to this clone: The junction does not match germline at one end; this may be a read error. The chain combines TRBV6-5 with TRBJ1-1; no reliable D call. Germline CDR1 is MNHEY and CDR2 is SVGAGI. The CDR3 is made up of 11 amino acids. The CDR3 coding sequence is TGTGCCAGCACTTACAGACTTGAAGCTTTCTTT. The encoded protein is CASTYRLEAFF.

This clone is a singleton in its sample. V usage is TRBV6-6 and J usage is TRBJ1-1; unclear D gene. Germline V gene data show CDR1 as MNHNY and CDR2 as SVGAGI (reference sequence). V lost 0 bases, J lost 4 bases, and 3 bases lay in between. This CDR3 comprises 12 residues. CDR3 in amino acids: CASSYSATEAFF. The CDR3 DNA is TGTGCCAGCAGTTACTCGGCCACTGAAGCTTTCTTT.

The CDR3 DNA reads as TGCGCCAGCAGCCCCCGTGGGGCGTCCTATGGCTACACCTTC. Encoded protein: CASSPRGASYGYTF. The genes are TRBV5-1 and TRBJ1-2, with a tentative D call TRBD1 (5 bases). Between the trimmed V and J ends, which lost 4 bases and 4 bases, there was a span of 14 bases. This CDR3 comprises 14 residues. Germline V lookup: CDR1 SGHRS, CDR2 YFSETQ.

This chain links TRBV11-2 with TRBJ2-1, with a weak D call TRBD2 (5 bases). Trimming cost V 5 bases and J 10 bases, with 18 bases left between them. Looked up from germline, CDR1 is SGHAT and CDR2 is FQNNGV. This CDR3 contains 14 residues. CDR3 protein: CASSPSGPRVEQFF. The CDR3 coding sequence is TGTGCCAGCAGCCCCAGCGGTCCCCGGGTAGAGCAGTTCTTC.